This T cell receptor beta chain was obtained from a study of blood T cell repertoires in COVID-19 (dated by TCRdb to the early 2020s). About the investigation overall: Samples from collaborators originated in the United States, Italy and Spain and spanned both the acute and convalescent phases of COVID-19. The prospective study material was composed of cDNA or gDNA derived from T cells, B-cell-depleted T cells, or PBMCs. Subjects who had been exposed to COVID-19, were actively infected with it, or had recovered from it provided the deeply sampled blood TCRbeta repertoires that made up the dataset. The repertoires were released in a freely available public database meant as a resource for research on the immune response to SARS-CoV-2. The samples were drawn from two sources: the first 160 participants of the ongoing ImmuneRACE study, and 1,000 to 1,500 subjects contributed by 6 global collaborators. The sample metadata nearly always contained a de-identified subject ID, COVID-19 status, age in years and sex. HLA class I and class II types, where available, came from metadata supplied by the sample provider rather than from assay-based typing.

Findings and caveats that apply to the study as a whole: Clinical and demographic metadata were provided uncurated, with the amount varying by source and participant.

TCRbeta CDR3 regions were amplified from genomic DNA using the immunoSEQ Assay, a bias-controlled multiplex PCR. The paper's processing steps were these. Nucleated cell counts per sample were estimated from amplification of reference gene primers within the assay. Sequence reads were collapsed and filtered to measure the absolute abundance of every unique TCRbeta CDR3 rearrangement. Productive Simpson clonality was computed per sample as the square root of Simpson's diversity index over productive rearrangements. Here the immuneACCESS table is served through TCRdb, limited to in-frame sequences with V and J called. Missing clones are a known gap in these copies; in checked studies unresolved V genes cover under half, and the rest lacks a known reason. That table supplies the V and J calls and clone size; D and trimming were determined from the DNA. The sample table records about 160,000 clones; about 91% of these occur just once. The top ten clones comprise over 3.5% of the sample.

The CDR3 spans 15 residues, from the cysteine through the phenylalanine. Of the read, only the CDR3 DNA is kept; its 45 bases are in frame from base 1. V sheds 4 bases and J sheds 0 bases, leaving 11 bases between their ends. As encoded in the germline V gene, CDR1 is SGHRS while CDR2 is YFSETQ. A second Seattle source provided samples from volunteer blood donors who had recovered from COVID-19. Collaborating institutions collected whole blood in K2EDTA tubes following their own protocols. For TCRbeta analysis, collaborators shipped samples as frozen whole blood, isolated PBMCs, or DNA extracted from either of those sample types. Of note for this clone: The clone's antigen remains unknown. No base-level quality is on record; no much larger clone is a single base apart.

This TCR came from a woman aged 55-69 years who had recovered from COVID-19. Input material: peripheral blood. The V and J genes are TRBV5-1 and TRBJ1-3, with TRBD1 perhaps the D gene, on 5 matching bases. The CDR3 amino acid sequence is: CASSQTGSSGNTIYF. The sequenced DNA is TGCGCCAGCAGCCAAACAGGCAGCTCTGGAAACACCATATATTTT. The full variable domain, with segments outside the CDR3 supplied by the reference TRBV5-1 and TRBJ1-3 proteins, appears as KAGVTQTPRYLIKTRGQQVTLSCSPISGHRSVSWYQQTPGQGLQFLFEYFSETQRNKGNFPGRFSGRQFSNSRSEMNVSTLELGDSALYLCASSQTGSSGNTIYFGEGSWLTVV.